This passage covers 22 T cell receptor beta chains from one sample sequenced in a study of response to subunit inactivated influenza vaccine. TCRdb re-derived calls from the RT-PCR reads in MiXCR, one entry per CDR3 protein. Counted here are under 550,000 distinct CDR3 sequences, less than 7.5% occurring once; the ten biggest clones make up roughly 13%. This specimen consisted of PBMCs from blood, obtained 23 to 25 months after vaccination. The receptors were sampled from a man between 50 and 69 years old who received an inactivated influenza vaccine.

The J gene is TRBJ2-6, the V gene TRBV29-1; no firm D call. V was clipped by 4 bases and J by 4 bases, with 11 bases between them. The V gene's germline CDR1 is SQVTM and CDR2 ANQGSEA. The CDR3 has 14 amino acids. CDR3 sequence: CSVGRGGGANVLTF. The DNA of the CDR3 is TGCAGCGTTGGTCGAGGTGGCGGGGCCAACGTCCTGACTTTC.

This clonotype was detected a few times. This chain links TRBV3-1 with TRBJ1-4, with 10 bases identical to TRBD1. The trim removed 4 bases at V and 8 bases at J, leaving 10 bases unmatched. The length of the CDR3 is 16 residues. The germline CDR1 and CDR2 sequences are LGHDT and YNNKEL (reference sequence). The CDR3 bases are TGTGCCAGCAGCCCAACGCCGGGACAGGGGTTCGAAAAACTGTTTTTT. Its translation is CASSPTPGQGFEKLFF.

This clonotype has just a few counts. The chain couples TRBV9 to TRBJ2-7, with 13 positions matching TRBD2. Unmatched junction bases numbered 12, after V lost 3 bases and J lost 6 bases. The germline V gene encodes CDR1 SGDLS and CDR2 YYNGEE. The length of the CDR3 is 17 residues. CDR3 in DNA: TGTGCCAGCAGCGGGAAACTAGCGGGAGGGCCGAGAAGCGAGCAGTACTTC. This codes for CASSGKLAGGPRSEQYF.

This clonotype was counted at least ten times. The chain joins TRBV20-1 to TRBJ2-7; D may be TRBD1 (6 bases). CDR1 DFQATT and CDR2 SNEGSKA come from the germline V gene (reference sequence). This CDR3 has 16 residues. Between the trimmed V and J ends, which lost 2 bases and 0 bases, there was a span of 17 bases. The CDR3 DNA is TGCAGTGCTAGACCTTCGGGACATAATCCCTCCTACGAGCAGTACTTC. Translating it yields CSARPSGHNPSYEQYF.

This clonotype was observed a handful of times. The chain recombines TRBV7-2 with TRBJ2-5, with 7 nucleotides matching TRBD1. V trimming: 5 bases; J trimming: 6 bases; junction bases outside the gene matches: 15. The CDR3 runs 16 residues. Germline V gene lookup returns CDR1 SGHTA and CDR2 FQGNSA. In DNA form, the CDR3 reads TGTGCCAGCAGCCCCCTCCACAGGGGAATCATAAAGACCCAGTACTTC. This gives the protein CASSPLHRGIIKTQYF.

The chain couples TRBV29-1 to TRBJ1-4; a weak D match, TRBD1 (5 bases). Germline V gene lookup returns CDR1 SQVTM and CDR2 ANQGSEA. Trimming cost V 6 bases and J 0 bases, with 11 bases left between them. The CDR3 loop spans 14 amino acids. CDR3: CSVGLHATNEKLFF. The CDR3 nucleotides are TGCAGCGTGGGACTCCATGCAACTAATGAAAAACTGTTTTTT.

The chain links TRBV7-9 to TRBJ2-3; no definite D call. CDR1 SEHNR and CDR2 FQNEAQ come from the germline V gene (reference sequence). Trimming stripped 5 bases from V and 4 bases from J, with 10 bases between. The CDR3 consists of 13 residues. The CDR3 DNA follows: TGTGCCAGCAGCCCACCGTCCGCAGATACGCAGTATTTT. Translated: CASSPPSADTQYF. Full variable domain (rest looked up from reference TRBV7-9 and TRBJ2-3): DTGVSQNPRHKITKRGQNVTFRCDPISEHNRLYWYRQTLGQGPEFLTYFQNEAQLEKSRLLSDRFSAERPKGSFSTLEIQRTEQGDSAMYLCASSPPSADTQYFGPGTRLTVL.

Ten or more counts support this clonotype. This rearrangement joins TRBV2 to TRBJ2-1; D is perhaps TRBD2 (6 bases). V lost 2 bases and J lost 0, with 11 bases in between. CDR1 is SNHLY and CDR2 is FYNNEI in the germline V gene. This CDR3 contains 16 residues. The CDR3 protein is CASSEQRVSSYNEQFF. CDR3 in DNA: TGTGCCAGCAGTGAACAGCGGGTGAGCTCCTACAATGAGCAGTTCTTC.

The V and J genes are TRBV29-1 and TRBJ1-1; 7 bases are shared with TRBD1. This CDR3 is 13 amino acids long. The germline V gene has CDR1 SQVTM and CDR2 ANQGSEA. The V segment lost 7 bases and the J segment 0 bases; nucleotides outside the gene matches: 5. The CDR3 DNA is TGCAGCGCATCGGGACAGATGAACACTGAAGCTTTCTTT. Its protein product is CSASGQMNTEAFF.

This clonotype has a count of ten or more. The V and J genes are TRBV7-6 and TRBJ1-4, with D perhaps matching TRBD1 (5 bases). The CDR3 is 14 residues long. Germline values: CDR1 SGHVS, CDR2 FNYEAQ. V lost 5 bases, J lost 2 bases, and 9 bases lay in between. The CDR3, as DNA: TGTGCCAGCAGCCAGGGTTTTACTAATGAAAAACTGTTTTTT. Residues: CASSQGFTNEKLFF.

The V and J genes are TRBV5-5 and TRBJ2-2, with 9 bases matching TRBD1. The CDR3 covers 16 residues. Trimming at V came to 4 bases and at J to 4 bases, leaving 8 bases not matched to a gene. Germline values: CDR1 SGHKS, CDR2 YYEKEE (reference sequence). The CDR3 DNA reads as TGTGCCAGCAGCACCATGACAGGGGGGCTCACCGGGGAGCTGTTTTTT. This encodes CASSTMTGGLTGELFF.

The CDR3 bases are TGCAGTGCTAGTACGACAGGGGTAGGGGAGACCCAGTACTTC. Its protein is CSASTTGVGETQYF. This chain uses TRBV20-1 with TRBJ2-5; 8 nucleotides match TRBD1. This CDR3 comprises 14 residues. V lost 3 bases to trimming and J lost 5 bases; unmatched junction nucleotides: 8. Germline loops: CDR1 DFQATT, CDR2 SNEGSKA (reference sequence).

This clonotype occurred a few times. V usage is TRBV18 and J usage is TRBJ2-3, with 9 nucleotides matching TRBD2. Germline values: CDR1 KGHSH, CDR2 LQKENI. Trimming cost V 4 bases and J 3 bases; bases outside gene matches: 5. The CDR3 covers 15 residues. CDR3 sequence (DNA): TGTGCCAGCTCACGCGGGGGGGCCAGGACAGATACGCAGTATTTT. As protein: CASSRGGARTDTQYF.

The sample holds many counts of this clonotype. The CDR3 loop is CASKGTIGPYGYTF. The CDR3 DNA reads as TGTGCCAGCAAAGGGACAATCGGCCCTTATGGCTACACCTTC. This chain uses TRBV6-1 with TRBJ1-2; D is perhaps TRBD1 (6 bases). The CDR3 extends over 14 amino acids. Trimming took off 7 bases at V and 5 bases at J, with 17 bases between the two ends. From germline, CDR1 is MNHNS and CDR2 SASEGT.

This clonotype was seen only a few times. The chain uses TRBV28 and TRBJ2-1; weak D call: TRBD1 (6 bases). The CDR3 contains 17 residues. In germline, CDR1 is MDHEN, CDR2 SYDVKM. V was trimmed by 1 base and J by 0 bases, leaving 13 bases between them. CDR3 sequence (DNA): TGTGCCAGCAGTTTATTCCCGGGACATCTCTCCTACAATGAGCAGTTCTTC. Protein product: CASSLFPGHLSYNEQFF.

The chain couples TRBV4-2 to TRBJ2-1; the match to TRBD2 covers 8 bases. V was pared by 1 base and J by 1 base, with 9 bases of the junction left unmatched. The CDR3 runs 18 residues. Germline CDR1 LGHNA, CDR2 YNFKEQ. CDR3 amino acids: CASSQGAGRGRSYNEQFF. DNA of the CDR3: TGTGCCAGCAGCCAAGGCGCCGGGAGGGGGAGGTCCTACAATGAGCAGTTCTTC.

This clonotype showed up just a few times. The CDR3 region is CASSATGTSGINEQFF. In DNA, the CDR3 is TGTGCCAGCAGCGCTACCGGGACTAGCGGGATCAATGAGCAGTTCTTC. This sequence joins TRBV7-3 and TRBJ2-1, with 13 bases that match TRBD2. The germline V gene has CDR1 SGHTA and CDR2 FQGTGA. This CDR3 has 16 amino acids. Trimming at V came to 5 bases and at J to 6 bases, leaving 7 bases not matched to a gene.

This clonotype came up many times. V and J are TRBV28 and TRBJ2-7; tentatively, D is TRBD1 or TRBD2 (5 bases each). The CDR3 has 14 residues. V shed 3 bases and J shed 4 bases, with 13 bases lying between them. The V gene's germline CDR1 is MDHEN and CDR2 SYDVKM. For the CDR3, the DNA is TGTGCCAGCAGTTTTACGGGGCCGAGTTACGAGCAGTACTTC. It yields the protein CASSFTGPSYEQYF. Complete variable domain (other parts from reference TRBV28 and TRBJ2-7): DVKVTQSSRYLVKRTGEKVFLECVQDMDHENMFWYRQDPGLGLRLIYFSYDVKMKEKGDIPEGYSVSREKKERFSLILESASTNQTSMYLCASSFTGPSYEQYFGPGTRLTVT.

This sequence joins TRBV7-8 and TRBJ2-5, with D possibly being TRBD2 (5 bases). Per germline, CDR1 SGHVS and CDR2 FQNEAQ. V lost 7 bases and J lost 6, with 21 bases in between. The CDR3 spans 15 residues. DNA for the CDR3: TGTGCCAGCAAGCGTGTAGAGGGAATTGACAAGACCCAGTACTTC. Translated: CASKRVEGIDKTQYF.

This clonotype was observed a handful of times. The gene calls are TRBV2 and TRBJ1-2; D is possibly TRBD1 (5 bases). CDR3 length: 12 amino acids. Germline V gene sequence: CDR1 SNHLY, CDR2 FYNNEI. Deletions cut 11 bases from V and 3 bases from J, with 13 bases between. In nucleotides, the CDR3 is TGTGCCCTGACGTTGACAGACTATGGCTACACCTTC. This gives the protein CALTLTDYGYTF.

This clonotype was counted between two and nine times. The chain links TRBV20-1 to TRBJ2-7; no firm D call. The germline V and J ends were trimmed by 2 bases and 0 bases, with 8 bases remaining between them. The CDR3 has 13 amino acids. Looked up from germline, CDR1 is DFQATT and CDR2 is SNEGSKA (reference sequence). The CDR3 DNA reads as TGCAGTGCTAGATTAAAAAGCTCCTACGAGCAGTACTTC. It codes for CSARLKSSYEQYF.

The chain combines TRBV5-1 with TRBJ2-1; 14 bases line up with TRBD2. The V gene's germline CDR1 is SGHRS and CDR2 YFSETQ. The CDR3 consists of 16 residues. V shed 1 base and J 9 bases; nucleotides not matched to a gene: 6. The CDR3 DNA sequence: TGCGCCAGCAGCTTGTCAGGGACTAGCGGGAGCGGTGAGCAGTTCTTC. It codes for CASSLSGTSGSGEQFF. Full variable domain (rest looked up from reference TRBV5-1 and TRBJ2-1): KAGVTQTPRYLIKTRGQQVTLSCSPISGHRSVSWYQQTPGQGLQFLFEYFSETQRNKGNFPGRFSGRQFSNSRSEMNVSTLELGDSALYLCASSLSGTSGSGEQFFGPGTRLTVL.